Below are 23 T cell receptor beta chains sequenced from a single sample in a study of Tregs in tolerant kidney transplant recipients. Only in-frame clones appear in the TCRdb table, and some are missing; sequencing was by immunoSEQ multiplex PCR. The table lists about 120,000 clones, roughly nine tenths of them singletons. Material for sequencing was CD4+ T cells from blood. The receptor set was obtained from a human donor in good health.

This chain links TRBV5-8 with TRBJ2-7; 10 bases fit TRBD2. Trimming at V came to 4 bases and at J to 6 bases, leaving 19 bases not matched to a gene. CDR1 is SGHTS, CDR2 YDEGEE, per germline. This CDR3 contains 18 residues. The CDR3: CASSLLKASGSTGSEQYF. In DNA form, the CDR3 reads TGTGCCAGCAGCCTACTAAAAGCTAGCGGGAGCACTGGCTCCGAGCAGTACTTC.

V gene TRBV6-5 combines with J gene TRBJ2-7, with D unresolved. The CDR3 is 13 residues long. The germline V and J ends were trimmed by 5 bases and 7 bases, with 15 bases remaining between them. Germline CDR1 and CDR2: MNHEY and SVGAGI. CDR3 coding DNA: TGTGCCAGCAGTAAGTCGAGGAAGCGTGAGCAGTACTTC. Translation: CASSKSRKREQYF.

The J gene is TRBJ2-7, the V gene TRBV5-3; 7 bases are shared with TRBD1. TRBV5-3 is marked as an open reading frame, function uncertain. The CDR3 sequence is 14 residues long. J was trimmed by 4 bases and V by 3 bases; bases with no gene match: 7. The CDR3 spells CARSSWTGPYEQYF. The CDR3 bases are TGTGCCAGAAGCTCGTGGACAGGACCTTACGAGCAGTACTTC.

Points on this clone: Compared with germline, one end of the junction differs, possibly owing to a read error. V is TRBV7-7 and J is TRBJ2-5; no clear D. This CDR3 region has 13 residues. Germline V gives CDR1 SSHAT, CDR2 FNYEAQ (reference sequence). CDR3 bases: TGTGCTAGCAGCTTGGGGAAAACAACGGCCCAGTACTTC. Protein product: CASSLGKTTAQYF.

J is TRBJ2-3 and V is TRBV11-1; possible D gene TRBD2, 6 bases. Trimming took off 5 bases at V and 2 bases at J, with 23 bases between the two ends. CDR3 size: 18 residues. Germline V gene lookup returns CDR1 SGHAT and CDR2 FQDESV (reference sequence). The CDR3 here is CASSPKVRGKPYTDTQYF. The CDR3 DNA reads as TGTGCCAGCAGCCCCAAGGTGCGCGGGAAGCCATACACAGATACGCAGTATTTT.

The chain links TRBV11-2 to TRBJ2-7; TRBD2 is a possible D gene (6 bases). This CDR3 is 17 amino acids long. The V end lost 2 bases, the J end lost 0 bases, and 17 bases lay between the germline ends. Germline V gives CDR1 SGHAT, CDR2 FQNNGV. The CDR3 sequence: CASSLLSLARFSYEQYF. CDR3 DNA: TGTGCCAGCAGCTTACTCTCCCTAGCGCGTTTCTCCTACGAGCAGTACTTC.

The chain joins TRBV7-9 to TRBJ1-5; 9 positions agree with TRBD1. Losses at the gene ends were 4 bases for V and 6 bases for J; bases not matched to a gene: 7. CDR3 length: 15 amino acids. CDR1 and CDR2 from the germline V gene are SEHNR and FQNEAQ (reference sequence). CDR3 sequence: CASSWGQGGAQPQHF. The CDR3 DNA is TGTGCCAGCAGCTGGGGACAGGGTGGCGCTCAGCCCCAGCATTTT.

The chain employs TRBV9 and TRBJ2-1; D is unresolved. The V gene's germline CDR1 is SGDLS and CDR2 YYNGEE. This CDR3 region has 15 residues. V was trimmed by 0 bases and J by 0 bases, leaving 7 bases between them. CDR3 loop: CASSVEASSYNEQFF. In DNA, the CDR3 is TGTGCCAGCAGCGTAGAGGCAAGCTCCTACAATGAGCAGTTCTTC.

The genes are TRBV6-5 and TRBJ2-7; D is uncertain. Between the trimmed V and J ends, which lost 2 bases and 6 bases, there was a span of 11 bases. This CDR3 is built from 13 residues. Germline-derived CDR1 and CDR2 are MNHEY and SVGAGI. The CDR3 DNA sequence: TGTGCCAGCAGTTACCGTCGGCAGGCCGAGCAGTACTTC. It encodes CASSYRRQAEQYF.

The V call is TRBV6-5, the J call TRBJ2-1; 10 bases map to TRBD2. The germline gives CDR1 MNHEY, CDR2 SVGAGI. V lost 3 bases to trimming and J lost 5 bases; unmatched junction nucleotides: 7. The CDR3 runs to 16 residues. The CDR3 nucleotides read TGTGCCAGCAGTTATGGTCGGCTAGCGGGGGACAATGAGCAGTTCTTC. Protein: CASSYGRLAGDNEQFF.

For the CDR3, the DNA is TGTGCCAGCAGCTTGGCCGTGACAAGCTATGGCTACACCTTC. Its protein product is CASSLAVTSYGYTF. The chain combines TRBV5-4 with TRBJ1-2; no clear D gene. V shed 0 bases and J shed 4 bases, with 10 bases lying between them. The CDR3 is made up of 14 amino acids. Germline CDR1 reads SGHNT; CDR2 reads YYREEE (reference sequence).

V is TRBV25-1 and J is TRBJ2-1; TRBD1 matches 7 bases. The CDR3 loop spans 15 amino acids. The V gene's germline CDR1 is MGHDK and CDR2 SYGVNS. The V and J ends lost 7 bases and 1 base, in that order; junction bases with no gene match: 7. The CDR3 sequence: CASTPDRLSYNEQFF. In DNA, the CDR3 is TGTGCCAGCACCCCGGACAGGCTATCCTACAATGAGCAGTTCTTC.

The DNA for the CDR3 is TGTGCCAGCAGCGATCGACAGGGGTTCCTAGAGACCCAGTACTTC. Its translation is CASSDRQGFLETQYF. The V and J genes are TRBV9 and TRBJ2-5, with 8 nucleotides matching TRBD1. The trim removed 3 bases at V and 4 bases at J, leaving 8 bases unmatched. The CDR3 spans 15 residues. Germline V gene data show CDR1 as SGDLS and CDR2 as YYNGEE.

CDR3 in amino acids: CASSMVKDTQYF. DNA of the CDR3: TGTGCCAGTAGTATGGTGAAAGATACGCAGTATTTT. This rearrangement joins TRBV19 to TRBJ2-3; D gene ambiguous. Germline CDR1 is LNHDA and CDR2 is SQIVND (reference sequence). Trimming took off 3 bases at V and 5 bases at J, with 6 bases between the two ends. The length of the CDR3 is 12 residues.

This chain's CDR3 is CASSEYVNSNQPQHF. CDR3 coding DNA: TGTGCCAGCAGTGAATATGTGAATAGCAATCAGCCCCAGCATTTT. The chain has TRBV6-1 and TRBJ1-5; D unclear. V was trimmed by 2 bases and J by 0 bases, leaving 8 bases between them. The CDR3 is made up of 15 amino acids. Germline loops: CDR1 MNHNS, CDR2 SASEGT.

The chain combines TRBV7-9 with TRBJ2-1; TRBD2 aligns across 9 bases. Germline lookup yields CDR1 SEHNR and CDR2 FQNEAQ (reference sequence). After removal of 4 bases from V and 10 bases from J, the junction contained 8 bases not matched to a gene. This CDR3 region has 14 residues. As DNA, the CDR3 is TGTGCCAGCAGCTACGTAGCGGGAGTGCAGGAGCAGTTCTTC. It is translated as CASSYVAGVQEQFF. Variable domain in full (rest from reference TRBV7-9 and TRBJ2-1): DTGVSQNPRHKITKRGQNVTFRCDPISEHNRLYWYRQTLGQGPEFLTYFQNEAQLEKSRLLSDRFSAERPKGSFSTLEIQRTEQGDSAMYLCASSYVAGVQEQFFGPGTRLTVL.

J is TRBJ2-1 and V is TRBV5-1; 7 nucleotides line up with TRBD2. Germline values: CDR1 SGHRS, CDR2 YFSETQ. The CDR3 extends over 15 amino acids. The ends lost 2 bases at V and 2 bases at J; junction bases unmatched: 4. The chain's CDR3 is CASSFRGDPYNEQFF. CDR3 in DNA: TGCGCCAGCAGCTTTCGGGGGGATCCCTACAATGAGCAGTTCTTC. Full variable domain (missing parts from reference TRBV5-1 and TRBJ2-1): KAGVTQTPRYLIKTRGQQVTLSCSPISGHRSVSWYQQTPGQGLQFLFEYFSETQRNKGNFPGRFSGRQFSNSRSEMNVSTLELGDSALYLCASSFRGDPYNEQFFGPGTRLTVL.

The J gene is TRBJ2-3, the V gene TRBV7-2; 10 bases fit TRBD2. V trimming: 5 bases; J trimming: 0 bases; junction bases outside the gene matches: 5. The CDR3 is made up of 16 amino acids. CDR1 is SGHTA, CDR2 FQGNSA, per germline. The CDR3: CASSLRLAGSTDTQYF. CDR3 bases: TGTGCCAGCAGCCTCAGACTAGCGGGTAGCACAGATACGCAGTATTTT. Supplemented by reference TRBV7-2 and TRBJ2-3, the full variable domain reads GAGVSQSPSNKVTEKGKDVELRCDPISGHTALYWYRQSLGQGLEFLIYFQGNSAPDKSGLPSDRFSAERTGGSVSTLTIQRTQQEDSAVYLCASSLRLAGSTDTQYFGPGTRLTVL.

The gene calls are TRBV30 and TRBJ1-1; D is perhaps TRBD1 (6 bases). This CDR3 region has 13 residues. V lost 2 bases and J 5 bases, leaving 12 bases between the germline ends. Germline CDR1 and CDR2: GTSNPN and SVGIG (reference sequence). The CDR3 DNA reads TGTGCCTGGAGTTGGGGGGCAAGAACTGAAGCTTTCTTT. This encodes CAWSWGARTEAFF.

The rearrangement uses TRBV5-1 and TRBJ1-3; D possibly corresponds to TRBD1 (5 bases). Germline V gene data show CDR1 as SGHRS and CDR2 as YFSETQ. Trimming cost V 4 bases and J 0 bases, with 14 bases left between them. CDR3 length: 16 amino acids. CDR3 amino acids: CASSLDKRSSGNTIYF. The CDR3 DNA is TGCGCCAGCAGCCTGGACAAACGTAGCTCTGGAAACACCATATATTTT.

The rearrangement links TRBV5-4 to TRBJ1-4; D remains unclear. Germline-derived CDR1 and CDR2 are SGHNT and YYREEE (reference sequence). The CDR3 runs to 13 residues. Trimming left V 3 bases short and J 7 bases short, with 10 bases between. The CDR3 here is CASSSTLSEKLFF. CDR3 sequence (DNA): TGTGCCAGCAGCTCAACCCTCTCTGAAAAACTGTTTTTT.

The CDR3 DNA reads as TGTGCCAGCCGGGGGGCAGACACAGATACGCAGTATTTT. It specifies CASRGADTDTQYF. The chain couples TRBV11-1 to TRBJ2-3, with a weak D call TRBD2 (7 bases). Per the germline V gene, CDR1 is SGHAT and CDR2 is FQDESV (reference sequence). V was pared by 8 bases and J by 2 bases, with 11 bases between. There are 13 residues in the CDR3.

This chain joins TRBV19 and TRBJ1-1; D may be TRBD1 (5 bases). This CDR3 contains 13 residues. Trimming shortened V by 7 bases and J by 3 bases, and 12 bases separated the two germline ends. Germline V gene data show CDR1 as LNHDA and CDR2 as SQIVND (reference sequence). CDR3 coding DNA: TGTGCCAGTAATAGGTGGGGGGACACTGAAGCTTTCTTT. Encoded protein: CASNRWGDTEAFF.